The rows below give T cell receptor beta chains drawn from one sample of a study of T-cell memory formation after mild COVID-19. TCRdb passed the 5' RACE reads through MiXCR, listing each CDR3 protein once. The sample has 150,000 to 200,000 distinct CDR3 sequences; around a tenth are singletons. The sample taken for sequencing was PBMCs or a T cell subset sorted from them (not recorded which). The receptors come from a man younger than 35 who had mild COVID-19 (a few samples of this study predate the infection). Cell type and time point are not known. Each CDR3 is given without its conserved first and last residue.

CDR3aa	j_gene	v_gene
ASSPQGVYEQY	TRBJ2-7	TRBV5-6
ASSKTTVNYGYT	TRBJ1-2	TRBV6-2/TRBV6-3
ASSLEPMKNTIY	TRBJ1-3	TRBV5-1
AISEGGDGQPQH	TRBJ1-5	TRBV10-3
ASSHGGGYEQY	TRBJ2-7	TRBV4-3
ASSLTSTGELF	TRBJ2-2	TRBV7-9
ASSRGTGGETQY	TRBJ2-5	TRBV5-8
ASSLVLGNTGELF	TRBJ2-2	TRBV12-3/TRBV12-4
ASRRAGGPQETQY	TRBJ2-5	TRBV6-2/TRBV6-3
ASSTGGGHNEQF	TRBJ2-1	TRBV5-4
ASSIGRQGRWF	TRBJ2-1	TRBV7-2
SASDGSANTGELF	TRBJ2-2	TRBV20-1
ATSKSSWTGTDTQY	TRBJ2-3	TRBV15
ASSLQGGSPLH	TRBJ1-6	TRBV7-3
ASSLGGRISGNTIY	TRBJ1-3	TRBV5-5
ASSLAQGLAGATGELF	TRBJ2-2	TRBV12-3/TRBV12-4
ASKPLAGGRETQY	TRBJ2-5	TRBV2
ASSEGDRQSYGYT	TRBJ1-2	TRBV6-1
AISAGSGGDTQY	TRBJ2-3	TRBV10-3
ASSHPRRDSQRNEQF	TRBJ2-1	TRBV4-1
SVVFHGLAVDEQF	TRBJ2-1	TRBV29-1
ASITQGLGQPQH	TRBJ1-5	TRBV6-6